This T cell receptor beta chain was profiled in a study of T cell repertoires in cytomegalovirus infection. Across the whole study: Indications of both CMV infection and matching HLA type were provided by public TCR beta signatures.

This clonotype was observed at least ten times. What it binds is unknown. The CDR3 spans 22 residues. J was trimmed by 0 bases and V by 4 bases; bases with no gene match: 19. Per germline, CDR1 MDHEN and CDR2 SYDVKM. Overall study results and limits: Dominating the ex vivo response were HLA-C-restricted CMV-specific TCR beta clonotypes.

TCRdb itself ran the reads through MiXCR, one entry per CDR3 protein. This table holds approximately 500,000 distinct CDR3 sequences, approximately 17% found once. This sequence was found in a human donor in good health (CMV status not recorded). Some clones in this sample may be carry-over from other donors' samples. Sequencing was done on a sample of CD8+ T cells from PBMCs. The chain couples TRBV28 to TRBJ2-1; 12 nucleotides agree with TRBD2. The CDR3 loop reads CASSWGGGTSGRHSSSYNEQFF. DNA for the CDR3: TGTGCCAGCAGTTGGGGGGGTGGCACTAGCGGGAGGCACTCAAGCTCCTACAATGAGCAGTTCTTC.